The clone carrying this T cell receptor beta chain was seen just once. V shed 4 bases and J shed 6 bases, with 12 bases lying between them. From germline, CDR1 is LGHDT and CDR2 YNNKEL (reference sequence). The CDR3 sequence is 13 residues long. In the original analysis: By means of reference gene primer amplification, nucleated cell counts were estimated. TCRdb keeps only in-frame clones here, not all; method: immunoSEQ multiplex PCR. V and J calls and clone size follow that table, whereas D and trimming were derived from the DNA. The table lists roughly 300,000 clones, about 83% of them singletons, with roughly 1.2% in the top ten. This sample was taken from a study of blood T cell repertoires in COVID-19. Study information: Specimens from acute and convalescent COVID-19 originated in the United States, Italy and Spain.

The sample consisted of peripheral blood. The chain uses TRBV3-1 (or the pseudogene TRBV3-2) and TRBJ1-1; possible D gene TRBD1, 5 bases. The clonotype originates from a woman in her fifties or sixties with acute or convalescent COVID-19. Here the CDR3 reads CASSRQTVAEAFF. In DNA form, the CDR3 reads TGTGCCAGCAGCCGGCAGACAGTAGCTGAAGCTTTCTTT.